A selection of T cell receptor beta chains follows, all from one sample in a study of blood T cell repertoires in COVID-19. Here immunoSEQ multiplex PCR was the method, and the copy in TCRdb shows in-frame clones only, minus some. The sample has 200,000 or so clones, 90% seen once. Sample: peripheral blood. These receptors were collected from a man aged 25-45 years with COVID-19, enrolled during active disease. The CDR3 runs from the conserved cysteine through the conserved F or W. Fields, in order: J gene, D gene, clone size, V gene, CDR3 DNA, CDR3 protein. A D gene is named only where the DNA matches it firmly. Expanded clones are given a class, and other clones once, few, many or no size at all.

J gene: TRBJ1-1; D gene: -; clone size: -; V gene: TRBV6-6; CDR3 DNA: TGTGCCAGCAGTTACCCCAGCGACCAGAACACTGAAGCTTTCTTT; CDR3 protein: CASSYPSDQNTEAFF
J gene: TRBJ1-2; D gene: -; clone size: -; V gene: TRBV4-1; CDR3 DNA: TGCGCCAGCAGCCATCCCGCGGGTATAGGCTACACCTTC; CDR3 protein: CASSHPAGIGYTF
J gene: TRBJ1-3; D gene: -; clone size: -; V gene: TRBV19; CDR3 DNA: TGTGCCAGTAGGTGGACATCATCCTCTGGAAACACCATATATTTT; CDR3 protein: CASRWTSSSGNTIYF
J gene: TRBJ1-1; D gene: -; clone size: -; V gene: TRBV7-2; CDR3 DNA: TGTGCCAGCAGCTTATCCGCTATGATGAACACTGAAGCTTTCTTT; CDR3 protein: CASSLSAMMNTEAFF
J gene: TRBJ2-3; D gene: -; clone size: -; V gene: TRBV5-1; CDR3 DNA: TGCGCCAGCAGCTTGGCCGGGGAGCCCGAGCGGGCCCTGGCGTATTTT; CDR3 protein: CASSLAGEPERALAYF
J gene: TRBJ2-1; D gene: TRBD2; clone size: -; V gene: TRBV7-3; CDR3 DNA: TGTGCCAGCAGCCCTCAGCGGGGGGGCTCCTACAATGAGCAGTTCTTC; CDR3 protein: CASSPQRGGSYNEQFF
J gene: TRBJ1-2; D gene: TRBD1; clone size: once; V gene: TRBV18; CDR3 DNA: TGTGCCAGCTCACCTCAAGGACAGGGGGCCTATGGCTACACCTTC; CDR3 protein: CASSPQGQGAYGYTF
J gene: TRBJ1-1; D gene: TRBD1; clone size: -; V gene: TRBV4-1; CDR3 DNA: TGCGCCAGCAATGACAGGGCCATCCCCTTGAACACTGAAGCTTTCTTT; CDR3 protein: CASNDRAIPLNTEAFF
J gene: TRBJ2-7; D gene: TRBD1; clone size: -; V gene: TRBV5-6; CDR3 DNA: TGTGCCAGCAGCGACAGGGGGCACTACGAGCAGTACTTC; CDR3 protein: CASSDRGHYEQYF
J gene: TRBJ1-4; D gene: TRBD1; clone size: -; V gene: TRBV6-4; CDR3 DNA: TGTGCCAGCAGTGACTCGACAGGGGGAAATGAAAAACTGTTTTTT; CDR3 protein: CASSDSTGGNEKLFF
J gene: TRBJ2-7; D gene: TRBD1; clone size: once; V gene: TRBV29-1; CDR3 DNA: TGCAGCACCCGGGACAGGGGGCTTTCGAGTTACGAGCAGTACTTC; CDR3 protein: CSTRDRGLSSYEQYF
J gene: TRBJ2-3; D gene: -; clone size: -; V gene: TRBV7-3; CDR3 DNA: TGTGCCAGCAGCTTACGGGGTACAATAGATACGCAGTATTTT; CDR3 protein: CASSLRGTIDTQYF
J gene: TRBJ1-2; D gene: -; clone size: -; V gene: TRBV27; CDR3 DNA: TGTGCCAGCAGTTTGAACAGGGAAGCTAACTATGGCTACACCTTC; CDR3 protein: CASSLNREANYGYTF
J gene: TRBJ1-5; D gene: TRBD1; clone size: -; V gene: TRBV11-3; CDR3 DNA: TGTGCCAGCAGCTTAAAGACAGGGGGTAGGCAGCCCCAGCATTTT; CDR3 protein: CASSLKTGGRQPQHF